What follows are 21 T cell receptor beta chains derived from one specimen sequenced in a study of T cell responses to AZD1222 COVID-19 vaccine. The method was immunoSEQ multiplex PCR; TCRdb's version includes in-frame clones alone and lacks a portion of them. The sample has about 160,000 clones; 91% are singletons. The sequences come from peripheral blood, collected on day 0 of AZD1222 vaccination. These receptors originate from an adult in good health.

The chain carries TRBV27 and TRBJ1-1; the D gene is possibly TRBD1 (5 bases). V was pared by 6 bases and J by 7 bases, with 12 bases between. The CDR3 loop spans 12 amino acids. Germline CDR1 is MNHEY and CDR2 is SMNVEV (reference sequence). The CDR3 protein is CASRWGDGEAFF. CDR3 nucleotide sequence: TGTGCCAGCAGGTGGGGGGACGGTGAAGCTTTCTTT.

The chain recombines TRBV14 with TRBJ1-1; D call uncertain. The germline gives CDR1 SGHDN, CDR2 FVKESK. The CDR3 is made up of 15 amino acids. V lost 1 base and J 0 bases, leaving 9 bases between the germline ends. The CDR3 protein is CASSQVGGLNTEAFF. The CDR3 DNA sequence: TGTGCCAGCAGCCAAGTGGGTGGTTTGAACACTGAAGCTTTCTTT. The entire variable domain, with the rest obtained from reference TRBV14 and TRBJ1-1, is as follows: EAGVTQFPSHSVIEKGQTVTLRCDPISGHDNLYWYRRVMGKEIKFLLHFVKESKQDESGMPNNRFLAERTGGTYSTLKVQPAELEDSGVYFCASSQVGGLNTEAFFGQGTRLTVV.

The gene calls are TRBV12-3 or TRBV12-4 and TRBJ2-7; D unclear. The CDR3 is 11 amino acids. Trimming left V 3 bases short and J 12 bases short, with 12 bases between. Written as DNA, the CDR3 is TGTGCCAGCAGTTTGGTTGACACGCGGTACTTC. Encoded protein: CASSLVDTRYF.

This chain uses TRBV3-1 (or the pseudogene TRBV3-2) with TRBJ2-2; 9 positions agree with TRBD2. J gave up 7 bases and V 4 bases, and 10 bases lay outside the gene matches. This CDR3 has 16 amino acids. Germline assignment: CDR1 LGHDT and CDR2 YNNKEL (reference sequence). DNA of the CDR3: TGTGCCAGCAGCCTCGCTAGCGGGAAGGGGAGCGGGGAGCTGTTTTTT. This translates into CASSLASGKGSGELFF.

This chain links TRBV5-6 with TRBJ1-2, with a possible D match to TRBD1 (5 bases). The germline gives CDR1 SGHDT, CDR2 YYEEEE. The CDR3 has 15 residues. Trimming took 0 bases from V and 5 from J, leaving 14 bases between them. CDR3 amino acids: CASSLGGSGHYGYTF. The CDR3 coding sequence is TGTGCCAGCAGCTTGGGCGGGTCAGGGCATTATGGCTACACCTTC.

The genes are TRBV4-3 and TRBJ1-6; 7 bases fit TRBD1. Germline V CDR1 and CDR2: LGHNA, YSLEER. This CDR3 has 15 amino acids. With V trimmed by 4 bases and J by 7 bases, 7 bases remained unmatched. The CDR3 DNA sequence: TGCGCCAGCAGCCTCCAGACAGGGACAAATTCACCCCTCCACTTT. As protein: CASSLQTGTNSPLHF.

This clone was found once. This rearrangement joins TRBV6-5 to TRBJ2-7; D gene unclear. The CDR3 runs 13 residues. Germline V gives CDR1 MNHEY, CDR2 SVGAGI. V gave up 8 bases and J gave up 1 base, with 12 bases separating them. CDR3 in amino acids: CASHPYWSYEQYF. The CDR3, as DNA: TGTGCCAGCCACCCCTATTGGTCCTACGAGCAGTACTTC.

J is TRBJ1-1 and V is TRBV19; TRBD1 matches 9 bases. The CDR3 sequence is 20 residues long. Germline CDR1 reads LNHDA; CDR2 reads SQIVND (reference sequence). V lost 6 bases to trimming and J lost 2 bases; unmatched junction nucleotides: 22. The CDR3 sequence: CASRVLVSSNPGQGNTEAFF. The CDR3 DNA reads as TGTGCCAGTAGGGTACTCGTTTCTTCCAATCCGGGACAGGGAAACACTGAAGCTTTCTTT.

J is TRBJ2-3 and V is TRBV7-9; maybe TRBD2 (6 bases). Trimming removed 5 bases at V and 5 bases at J, with 17 bases between. The CDR3 length is 15 residues. Per the germline V gene, CDR1 is SEHNR and CDR2 is FQNEAQ (reference sequence). The CDR3 reads CASSLDGGIVDTQYF. CDR3 DNA sequence: TGTGCCAGCAGCCTCGATGGGGGGATAGTAGATACGCAGTATTTT.

This chain uses TRBV29-1 with TRBJ2-1; D possibly corresponds to TRBD1 (6 bases). Germline CDR1 reads SQVTM; CDR2 reads ANQGSEA. V dropped 7 bases and J dropped 6 bases, with 22 bases sitting between them. This CDR3 has 15 amino acids. CDR3 bases: TGCAGCGCATCCGGTTTAGGTAGGGGGTCCAATGAGCAGTTCTTC. Translation: CSASGLGRGSNEQFF.

The rearrangement links TRBV7-2 to TRBJ1-5; maybe TRBD1 (5 bases). CDR1 and CDR2 from the germline V gene are SGHTA and FQGNSA. CDR3 size: 15 residues. The germline V and J ends were trimmed by 2 bases and 3 bases, with 11 bases remaining between them. The CDR3 bases are TGTGCCAGCAGCTTACGGGGCCAACTCAATCAGCCCCAGCATTTT. This gives the protein CASSLRGQLNQPQHF.

V and J are TRBV5-1 and TRBJ2-2; the D is unclear. The ends were cut back, 1 base at V and 7 bases at J, with 11 bases in the middle. The CDR3 spans 14 residues. CDR1 and CDR2 (germline): SGHRS, YFSETQ. The CDR3: CASSLSAVGGELFF. For the CDR3, the DNA is TGCGCCAGCAGCTTGTCTGCGGTGGGCGGGGAGCTGTTTTTT.

V is TRBV5-8 and J is TRBJ1-6, with no clear D. Trimming shortened V by 2 bases and J by 7 bases, and 4 bases separated the two germline ends. Germline V lookup: CDR1 SGHTS, CDR2 YDEGEE. The length of the CDR3 is 12 residues. CDR3 amino acids: CASSFRNSPLHF. Written as DNA, the CDR3 is TGTGCCAGCAGCTTTAGGAATTCACCCCTCCACTTT. Based on the CDR3 plus reference TRBV5-8 and TRBJ1-6, the full variable domain is EAGVTQSPTHLIKTRGQQATLRCSPISGHTSVYWYQQALGLGLQFLLWYDEGEERNRGNFPPRFSGRQFPNYSSELNVNALELEDSALYLCASSFRNSPLHFGNGTRLTVT.

The rearrangement joins TRBV7-9 to TRBJ2-1, with TRBD2 as a possible D gene (5 bases). The germline gives CDR1 SEHNR, CDR2 FQNEAQ (reference sequence). The CDR3 is 11 residues long. With 6 bases removed from V and 10 bases from J, the gap between germline ends came to 10 bases. The CDR3 DNA reads TGTGCCAGCAGTGAGGGTCCAGAGCAGTTCTTC. Its translation is CASSEGPEQFF.

The V and J genes are TRBV19 and TRBJ2-2, with 12 bases aligning to TRBD2. This CDR3 has 16 amino acids. J was trimmed by 4 bases and V by 5 bases; bases with no gene match: 5. Germline assignment: CDR1 LNHDA and CDR2 SQIVND (reference sequence). The CDR3 DNA is TGTGCCAGTAGTCCCCGACTAGCGGGGGTCACCGGGGAGCTGTTTTTT. This translates into CASSPRLAGVTGELFF.

The genes are TRBV6-5 and TRBJ1-5, with 7 bases matching TRBD1. V was pared by 6 bases and J by 5 bases, with 7 bases of the junction left unmatched. This CDR3 has 14 residues. CDR1 is MNHEY, CDR2 SVGAGI, per germline. CDR3 in DNA: TGTGCCAGCAGAAGTTGGGACAGCTATCAGCCCCAGCATTTT. Translated, it gives CASRSWDSYQPQHF.

V usage is TRBV13 and J usage is TRBJ1-3; D is undetermined. From germline, CDR1 is PRHDT and CDR2 FYEKMQ (reference sequence). The CDR3 spans 15 residues. With 1 base removed from V and 0 bases from J, the gap between germline ends came to 7 bases. The CDR3 reads CASSLVGSSGNTIYF. Written as DNA, the CDR3 is TGTGCCAGCAGCTTAGTGGGGAGCTCTGGAAACACCATATATTTT.

The rearrangement joins TRBV24-1 to TRBJ1-5; 7 bases are shared with TRBD1. Germline V gene data show CDR1 as KGHDR and CDR2 as SFDVKD. J lost 4 bases, V lost 7 bases, and 9 bases had no gene match. The CDR3 runs 15 residues. CDR3 nucleotide sequence: TGTGCCACCAGCCAGGAGACAGGGAATAATCAGCCCCAGCATTTT. Its protein is CATSQETGNNQPQHF.

J is TRBJ2-7 and V is TRBV5-6, with a possible D match to TRBD1 (5 bases). V was trimmed by 0 bases and J by 0 bases, leaving 7 bases between them. Germline V gene sequence: CDR1 SGHDT, CDR2 YYEEEE. The CDR3 contains 14 residues. The CDR3 loop is CASSLEGPSYEQYF. Written as DNA, the CDR3 is TGTGCCAGCAGCTTGGAGGGGCCCTCCTACGAGCAGTACTTC.

This chain connects TRBV2 to TRBJ2-2, with 7 bases that match TRBD1. Germline V gene data show CDR1 as SNHLY and CDR2 as FYNNEI. This CDR3 spans 18 amino acids. With V trimmed by 3 bases and J by 0 bases, 10 bases remained unmatched. The DNA of the CDR3 is TGTGCCAGCAGTGAGACTGGACAGGCATTCGCGAACACCGGGGAGCTGTTTTTT. Translating it yields CASSETGQAFANTGELFF.

The chain uses TRBV6-5 and TRBJ1-6; perhaps TRBD1 as D (5 bases). This CDR3 has 14 residues. V gave up 8 bases and J gave up 7 bases, with 15 bases separating them. CDR1 and CDR2 (germline): MNHEY, SVGAGI. The CDR3, as DNA: TGTGCCAGCGGGTCCGGGACGGTAAATTCACCCCTCCACTTT. It translates to CASGSGTVNSPLHF.